The clone carrying this T cell receptor (beta chain) was picked up a small number of times. Its target is unknown. The source of the sample is a study of vaccination effects on CD4 cells after COVID-19. Study overall: Samples were taken post-vaccine, and their median timing was 72 days after the second dose.

The method was immunoSEQ multiplex PCR; TCRdb's version includes in-frame clones alone and lacks a portion of them. The data show around 69,000 clones, less than 80% seen once. Following 10 days of culture, CD4+ T cells were isolated. Each participant received a vaccine that was either BNT162b2 or mRNA-1273, given as two doses. CDR1 MNHEY and CDR2 SVGAGI come from the germline V gene. This CDR3 spans 15 amino acids. The V gene end was trimmed by 10 bases and the J gene end by 1 base; junction bases not matched to a gene: 8. Sequenced material: CD4+ T cells from PBMCs cultured without peptide, taken after COVID-19 vaccination. The chain recombines TRBV6-5 with TRBJ2-2; 8 bases are shared with TRBD1. The clonotype was recovered from a human donor who received a COVID-19 vaccine. The CDR3 here is CATKNDRGNTGELFF. In DNA, the CDR3 is TGTGCCACTAAGAACGACAGGGGGAACACCGGGGAGCTGTTTTTT.